Following are 14 T cell receptor beta chains from one sample sequenced in a study of T-cell reconstitution after alpha-beta-depleted transplantation in children. Unique molecular identifiers featured in how the TCRbeta library was prepared. TCRdb independently ran MiXCR on the PCR reads; one entry per CDR3 protein. The data contain about 610,000 distinct CDR3 sequences, 10% of them singletons. Source: PBMCs from the stem cell graft donor, taken from the stem cell graft. The receptor source for this set is a human donor who donated a stem cell graft to a child with acute myeloid leukemia.

This clonotype was observed many times. The chain links TRBV29-1 to TRBJ1-1; TRBD1 is a possible D gene (5 bases). The ends were cut back, 3 bases at V and 3 bases at J, with 8 bases in the middle. The germline CDR1 and CDR2 sequences are SQVTM and ANQGSEA. This CDR3 has 12 amino acids. The CDR3 here is CSVDREHTEAFF. CDR3 nucleotide sequence: TGCAGCGTTGACAGGGAACACACTGAAGCTTTCTTT.

This clonotype occurred a few times. V and J are TRBV7-2 and TRBJ1-4; no clear D. Trimming stripped 1 base from V and 7 bases from J, with 7 bases between. Germline V CDR1 and CDR2: SGHTA, FQGNSA. The CDR3 extends over 13 amino acids. The CDR3 spells CASSLGRVEKLFF. For the CDR3, the DNA is TGTGCCAGCAGCTTAGGACGGGTTGAAAAACTGTTTTTT.

The genes are TRBV20-1 and TRBJ2-1; 11 nucleotides agree with TRBD2. Germline-derived CDR1 and CDR2 are DFQATT and SNEGSKA (reference sequence). J was trimmed by 5 bases and V by 5 bases; bases with no gene match: 26. This CDR3 comprises 21 residues. DNA of the CDR3: TGCAGTGCTGGGCTAGCGGGAGGCCGTCAAATTACTCCCAAATCGGACAATGAGCAGTTCTTC. Translating it yields CSAGLAGGRQITPKSDNEQFF.

This clonotype was detected ten times or more. V and J are TRBV12-3 or TRBV12-4 and TRBJ1-4; D uncertain. The CDR3 has 14 amino acids. The ends were cut back, 3 bases at V and 8 bases at J, with 13 bases in the middle. CDR3 bases: TGTGCCAGCAGTTTGGGCCCACTCGGGGAAAAACTGTTTTTT. Its translation: CASSLGPLGEKLFF.

This chain uses TRBV4-3 with TRBJ2-7; no reliable D call. Trimming shortened V by 4 bases and J by 1 base, and 11 bases separated the two germline ends. Germline CDR1 and CDR2: LGHNA and YSLEER. There are 14 residues in the CDR3. For the CDR3, the DNA is TGCGCCAGCAGCCGGTCGCTTAGGTCCTACGAGCAGTACTTC. Translated, it gives CASSRSLRSYEQYF.

The chain couples TRBV28 to TRBJ2-5; D call uncertain. Trimming left V 8 bases short and J 0 bases short, with 19 bases between. The germline V gene has CDR1 MDHEN and CDR2 SYDVKM. The CDR3 length is 16 residues. CDR3 sequence: CASRLLMSSDQETQYF. The CDR3 coding sequence is TGTGCCAGCCGTCTCTTAATGTCAAGCGACCAAGAGACCCAGTACTTC.

The chain is built from TRBV7-8 and TRBJ2-3, with TRBD2 matching over 11 bases. The CDR3 spans 18 residues. V lost 3 bases, J lost 0 bases, and 8 bases stayed unmatched. The V gene's germline CDR1 is SGHVS and CDR2 FQNEAQ. The CDR3 protein is CASSFEAGLAASTDTQYF. CDR3 sequence (DNA): TGTGCCAGCAGCTTCGAAGCGGGACTAGCGGCCAGCACAGATACGCAGTATTTT.

The chain employs TRBV19 and TRBJ2-7, with TRBD2 matching 7 bases. V lost 4 bases, J lost 4 bases, and 7 bases stayed unmatched. Germline CDR1 LNHDA, CDR2 SQIVND (reference sequence). This CDR3 region has 14 residues. CDR3 DNA sequence: TGTGCCAGTAGTAGATCCGGGACTACGTACGAGCAGTACTTC. This translates into CASSRSGTTYEQYF.

The chain uses TRBV5-1 and TRBJ2-3; D remains unclear. With 5 bases removed from V and 4 bases from J, the gap between germline ends came to 11 bases. This CDR3 has 13 residues. The germline CDR1 and CDR2 sequences are SGHRS and YFSETQ. Here the CDR3 DNA reads TGCGCCAGCAGTACGCAGGTCCCAGATACGCAGTATTTT. This encodes CASSTQVPDTQYF.

The rearrangement uses TRBV7-2 and TRBJ1-5; D possibly corresponds to TRBD1 (5 bases). The CDR3 has 15 amino acids. Germline loops: CDR1 SGHTA, CDR2 FQGNSA. V dropped 5 bases and J dropped 1 base, with 12 bases sitting between them. CDR3 protein: CASSAGGGSNQPQHF. CDR3 in DNA: TGTGCCAGCAGCGCCGGTGGGGGGAGCAATCAGCCCCAGCATTTT.

This clonotype was seen more than once but under ten times. The chain couples TRBV9 to TRBJ1-5; a possible D gene is TRBD1 (5 bases). Trimming stripped 4 bases from V and 4 bases from J, with 18 bases between. CDR3 length: 16 amino acids. Germline CDR1 is SGDLS and CDR2 is YYNGEE. The CDR3 bases are TGTGCCAGCAGCTCCGGGACGGGAAATCCTAATCAGCCCCAGCATTTT. It encodes CASSSGTGNPNQPQHF.

This clonotype was seen ten or more times. CDR3 nucleotide sequence: TGTGCCAGCAGTGAATATCCGGCCCGGGATGGCTACACCTTC. Its translation: CASSEYPARDGYTF. V usage is TRBV2 and J usage is TRBJ1-2; D is undetermined. The ends were cut back, 2 bases at V and 6 bases at J, with 13 bases in the middle. Per germline, CDR1 SNHLY and CDR2 FYNNEI. The CDR3 runs to 14 residues.

The J gene is TRBJ2-7, the V gene TRBV4-3, with 7 nucleotides matching TRBD2. The V segment lost 5 bases and the J segment 1 base; nucleotides outside the gene matches: 8. The CDR3 spans 15 residues. Germline V CDR1 and CDR2: LGHNA, YSLEER. CDR3 nucleotides: TGCGCCAGCAGCGAGCGGGACTATAAGTCCTACGAGCAGTACTTC. The encoded protein is CASSERDYKSYEQYF.

This chain joins TRBV20-1 and TRBJ1-3; D uncertain. Germline CDR1 reads DFQATT; CDR2 reads SNEGSKA (reference sequence). The CDR3 is 17 residues long. Trimming cost V 3 bases and J 0 bases, with 18 bases left between them. CDR3 bases: TGCAGTGCTAGTCGGCGGTTGGGATCGAGCTCTGGAAACACCATATATTTT. Translated: CSASRRLGSSSGNTIYF.